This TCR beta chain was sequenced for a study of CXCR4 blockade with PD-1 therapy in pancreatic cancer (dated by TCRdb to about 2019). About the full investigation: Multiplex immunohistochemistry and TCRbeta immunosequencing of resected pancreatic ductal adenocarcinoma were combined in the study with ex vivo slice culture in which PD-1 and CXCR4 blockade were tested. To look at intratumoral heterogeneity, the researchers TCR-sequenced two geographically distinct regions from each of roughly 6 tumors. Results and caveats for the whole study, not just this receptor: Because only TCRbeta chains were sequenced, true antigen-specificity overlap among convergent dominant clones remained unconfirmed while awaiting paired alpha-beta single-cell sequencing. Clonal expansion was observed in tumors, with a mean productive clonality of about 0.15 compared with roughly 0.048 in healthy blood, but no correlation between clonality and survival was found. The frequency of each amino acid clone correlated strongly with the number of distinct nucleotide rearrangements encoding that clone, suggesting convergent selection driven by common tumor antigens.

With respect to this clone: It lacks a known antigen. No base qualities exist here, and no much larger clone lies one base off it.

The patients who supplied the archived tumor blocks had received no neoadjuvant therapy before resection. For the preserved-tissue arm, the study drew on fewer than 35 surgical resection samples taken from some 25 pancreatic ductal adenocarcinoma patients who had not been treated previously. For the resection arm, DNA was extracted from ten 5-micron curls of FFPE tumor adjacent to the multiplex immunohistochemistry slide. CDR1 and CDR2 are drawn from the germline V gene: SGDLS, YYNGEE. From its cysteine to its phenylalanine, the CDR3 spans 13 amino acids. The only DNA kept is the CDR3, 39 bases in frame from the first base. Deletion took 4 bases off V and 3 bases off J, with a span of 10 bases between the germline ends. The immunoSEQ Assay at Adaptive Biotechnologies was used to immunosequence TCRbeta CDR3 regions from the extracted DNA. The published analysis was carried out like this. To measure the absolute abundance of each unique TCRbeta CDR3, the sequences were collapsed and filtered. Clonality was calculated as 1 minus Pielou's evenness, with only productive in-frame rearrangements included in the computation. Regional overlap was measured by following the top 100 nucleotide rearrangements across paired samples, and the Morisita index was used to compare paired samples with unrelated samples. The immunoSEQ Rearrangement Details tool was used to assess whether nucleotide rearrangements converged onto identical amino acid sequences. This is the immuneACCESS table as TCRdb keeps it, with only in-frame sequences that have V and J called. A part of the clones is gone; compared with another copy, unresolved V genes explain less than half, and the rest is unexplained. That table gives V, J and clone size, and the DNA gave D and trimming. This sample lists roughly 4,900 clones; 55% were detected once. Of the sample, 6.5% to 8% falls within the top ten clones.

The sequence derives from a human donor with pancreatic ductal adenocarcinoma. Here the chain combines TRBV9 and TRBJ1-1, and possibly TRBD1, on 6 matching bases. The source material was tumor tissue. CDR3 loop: CASSKRQDTEAFF. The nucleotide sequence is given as TGTGCCAGCAGCAAGCGACAGGACACTGAAGCTTTCTTT.